The 20 T cell receptor beta chains given below trace back to one sample, sequenced in a study of T cells in women clearing cervical HPV infection. This table comes from immunoSEQ multiplex PCR, and its TCRdb copy is limited to in-frame clones, with some not included. This table holds around 30,000 clones. Sequenced material: blood buffy coat. Source of these receptors: a woman between 18 and 75 years old with a cervical HPV16 infection that either progressed to CIN3+ or cleared (not recorded which).

With regard to this clone: From the germline J gene comes the end of the CDR3, since the read stops 3 residues before it. This chain links TRBV29-1 with TRBJ2-7, with TRBD1 as a possible D gene (6 bases). The CDR3 covers 15 residues. Germline V gene data show CDR1 as SQVTM and CDR2 as ANQGSEA. V was trimmed by 4 bases and J by 5 bases, leaving 21 bases between them. The sequenced CDR3 bases are TGCAGCGTTGTGGTTCCGGCCCAGGGGATCCACGAG. Residues: CSVVVPAQGIHE. The entire CDR3 protein is CSVVVPAQGIHEQYF.

Comment on this clone: The sequence runs out 3 residues before the end of the CDR3; the remainder is reconstructed from the germline J gene. The chain joins TRBV9 to TRBJ2-3, with TRBD2 matching over 8 bases. Germline V CDR1 and CDR2: SGDLS, YYNGEE. V dropped 6 bases and J dropped 6; count of bases not matched to a gene: 15. CDR3 length: 16 residues. The covered CDR3 bases are TGTGCCAGCACCTCGTGGCGCGGGGGGCGGGGTGATACG. It encodes CASTSWRGGRGDT. The complete CDR3 reads CASTSWRGGRGDTQYF.

A note on this clone: Coverage ceases 3 residues before the CDR3 finishes, and the germline J gene fills in the end. The chain has TRBV6-1 and TRBJ1-1; D unresolved. The ends were cut back, 2 bases at V and 1 base at J, with 20 bases in the middle. This CDR3 comprises 18 residues. Germline values: CDR1 MNHNS, CDR2 SASEGT. The CDR3 protein is CASSELGLAGRRNTEAFF. Incomplete CDR3 DNA: TGTGCCAGCAGTGAATTAGGTTTGGCAGGTCGGAGGAACACTGAA.

Remarks on this clone: The read ends 3 residues early relative to the CDR3; the germline J gene fills the gap. The chain uses TRBV5-6 and TRBJ2-1; D remains unclear. The ends were cut back, 3 bases at V and 4 bases at J, with 8 bases in the middle. Germline CDR1 SGHDT, CDR2 YYEEEE. CDR3 length: 13 residues. The DNA read from the CDR3 is TGTGCCAGCAGCTCGGTTTTATACAATGAG. It codes for CASSSVLYNE. The entire CDR3 protein is CASSSVLYNEQFF.

Note on this clone: The read is 3 residues too short to cover the CDR3 end, so that end is filled in from the germline J gene. The genes are TRBV7-2 and TRBJ2-5, with unresolved D. V lost 5 bases, J lost 7 bases, and 11 bases lay in between. Germline CDR1 SGHTA, CDR2 FQGNSA. The CDR3 is 12 residues long. The CDR3 loop reads CASSPSLGTQYF. The part of the CDR3 DNA that was read is TGTGCCAGCAGCCCTTCCCTAGGGACC.

CDR3: CSARDRKDTLSYGYTF. CDR3 DNA (partial): TGCAGTGCTAGAGATCGAAAGGACACCCTTTCCTATGGC. The chain couples TRBV20-1 to TRBJ1-2; a possible D gene is TRBD1 (5 bases). Sequencing ends 3 residues short of the CDR3 end; the germline J gene provides the rest. V was shortened by 0 bases and J by 4 bases, with 18 bases between the two germline ends. CDR1 is DFQATT and CDR2 is SNEGSKA in the germline V gene (reference sequence). The CDR3 is 16 amino acids.

Regarding this clone: The read stops 3 residues short of the end of the CDR3; the missing end is completed from the germline J gene. The chain joins TRBV14 to TRBJ2-2; D unclear. Germline V gene sequence: CDR1 SGHDN, CDR2 FVKESK. The V end lost 4 bases, the J end lost 3 bases, and 6 bases lay between the germline ends. This CDR3 contains 13 residues. The CDR3 sequence is CASSLRYTGELFF. Partial CDR3 DNA: TGTGCCAGCAGCCTTCGGTACACCGGGGAG.

To note about this clone: The read terminates 3 residues ahead of where the CDR3 ends, so the germline J gene completes it. V and J are TRBV7-6 and TRBJ2-7; the D is unclear. V was trimmed by 3 bases and J by 0 bases, leaving 9 bases between them. Germline CDR1 SGHVS, CDR2 FNYEAQ. The CDR3 contains 14 residues. The CDR3 loop reads CASSFIPSSYEQYF. Incomplete CDR3 DNA: TGTGCCAGCAGCTTTATCCCCAGCTCCTACGAG.

CDR3 amino acids: CASSLAAGGGGYTF. Partial CDR3 DNA: TGTGCCAGCAGCTTAGCGGCAGGGGGCGGGGGC. This chain uses TRBV7-9 with TRBJ1-2, with TRBD1 identical over 8 bases. The read falls 3 residues short of the CDR3 end, and the missing part is taken from the germline J gene. CDR3 size: 14 residues. CDR1 and CDR2 (germline): SEHNR, FQNEAQ (reference sequence).

As to this clone: With the read ending 3 residues before the CDR3 end, the germline J gene is used to fill in that end. This chain joins TRBV13 and TRBJ1-4, with unresolved D. V lost 4 bases and J 10 bases, leaving 13 bases between the germline ends. This CDR3 comprises 13 residues. Per germline, CDR1 PRHDT and CDR2 FYEKMQ (reference sequence). This CDR3 reads CASSYGDLGKLFF. The CDR3 bases that were read are TGTGCCAGCAGCTACGGGGATTTAGGAAAA. Full variable domain (rest looked up from reference TRBV13 and TRBJ1-4): AAGVIQSPRHLIKEKRETATLKCYPIPRHDTVYWYQQGPGQDPQFLISFYEKMQSDKGSIPDRFSAQQFSDYHSELNMSSLELGDSALYFCASSYGDLGKLFFGSGTQLSVL.

On this clone itself: The CDR3 goes on 3 residues after the read ends, and that part is filled in from the germline J gene. The chain combines TRBV4-2 with TRBJ2-7; TRBD2 matches at 12 bases. The CDR3 loop spans 17 amino acids. V lost 0 bases to trimming and J lost 5 bases; unmatched junction nucleotides: 8. Looked up from germline, CDR1 is LGHNA and CDR2 is YNFKEQ. The CDR3 protein is CASSQDLAGGSADEQYF. The CDR3 bases that were read are TGTGCCAGCAGCCAAGACCTAGCGGGGGGGAGCGCCGACGAG.

Regarding this clone: Read coverage stops 3 residues before the CDR3 terminus; the germline J gene supplies the remainder. The chain combines TRBV10-3 with TRBJ1-2; TRBD1 is a possible D gene (5 bases). The CDR3 spans 14 residues. CDR1 and CDR2 (germline): ENHRY, SYGVKD. Between the trimmed V and J ends, which lost 7 bases and 4 bases, there was a span of 16 bases. The CDR3 bases that were read are TGTGCCATCACACCTTCAGGGCTTAGCTATGGC. It is translated as CAITPSGLSYG. The CDR3 reads in full as CAITPSGLSYGYTF.

About this clone itself: From the germline J gene comes the end of the CDR3, since the read stops 3 residues before it. The chain recombines TRBV19 with TRBJ2-2; 9 bases fit TRBD1. The CDR3 loop spans 15 amino acids. The germline V gene has CDR1 LNHDA and CDR2 SQIVND (reference sequence). The CDR3 region is CASSPRTGANEKLFF. The covered CDR3 bases are TGTGCCAGTAGTCCCCGGACAGGGGCTAATGAAAAG.

About this clone itself: The junction shows a germline mismatch at one end, possibly a read error. The read finishes 3 residues shy of the CDR3 end, and the germline J gene is used to complete it. This CDR3 is also generated by other DNA sequences in the sample. This chain joins TRBV10-2 and TRBJ1-3, with D tentatively TRBD1 (5 bases). Germline loops: CDR1 WSHSY, CDR2 SAAADI. CDR3 length: 14 amino acids. The CDR3 DNA, read in part, is TGCGCCAGCAGTGTAACAGGCTCTGGAAACACG. Residues: CASSVTGSGNT. The CDR3, in full, reads CASSVTGSGNTIYF.

About this clone itself: The CDR3 end lies 3 residues beyond the end of the read and is filled in from the germline J gene. The V and J genes are TRBV13 and TRBJ2-3, with 8 bases aligning to TRBD2. The CDR3 totals 15 residues. V gave up 5 bases and J gave up 1 base; unmatched junction bases: 5. The germline V gene encodes CDR1 PRHDT and CDR2 FYEKMQ (reference sequence). CDR3 region: CASSVRLARTDTQYF. CDR3 bases read: TGTGCCAGCAGCGTCCGACTAGCGCGCACAGATACG.

About this clone itself: Coverage ceases 3 residues before the CDR3 finishes, and the germline J gene fills in the end. This chain uses TRBV5-6 with TRBJ1-1; a possible D gene is TRBD1 (5 bases). Germline values: CDR1 SGHDT, CDR2 YYEEEE. The CDR3 is made up of 14 amino acids. CDR3 loop: CASSLLGIGDQAFF. The CDR3 DNA, read in part, is TGTGCCAGCAGCTTGCTAGGGATAGGGGATCAA.

In the case of this clone: With the read ending 3 residues before the CDR3 end, the germline J gene is used to fill in that end. The chain couples TRBV2 to TRBJ2-7; the match to TRBD1 covers 7 bases. Trimming took 7 bases from V and 1 from J; bases not matched to a gene: 7. The germline V gene encodes CDR1 SNHLY and CDR2 FYNNEI. This CDR3 is built from 14 residues. The CDR3 is CASTRQGSSYEQYF. The sequenced part of the CDR3 DNA is TGTGCCAGCACCCGACAGGGTTCTTCCTACGAG.

Turning to this clone: The sequenced fragment ends 3 residues before the CDR3 boundary, so the rest is inferred from the germline J gene. The chain joins TRBV20-1 to TRBJ2-7; 14 positions match TRBD2. V shed 1 base, J shed 6 bases, and the junction held 11 bases outside the gene matches. The CDR3 covers 17 residues. CDR1 and CDR2 from the germline V gene are DFQATT and SNEGSKA (reference sequence). The covered CDR3 bases are TGCAGTGCTAGAGTCCGCGGGACTAGCGGGGGCCTTAGCGAG. Translated, it gives CSARVRGTSGGLSE. The entire CDR3 reads CSARVRGTSGGLSEQYF.

Points on this clone: The read ends 3 residues before the CDR3 terminus; that terminus is restored from the germline J gene. The chain recombines TRBV29-1 with TRBJ2-3; 7 nucleotides align to TRBD1. V was pared by 4 bases and J by 2 bases, with 3 bases of the junction left unmatched. Germline assignment: CDR1 SQVTM and CDR2 ANQGSEA. CDR3 length: 13 amino acids. Incomplete CDR3 DNA: TGCAGCGTTGGGGGACAGACCACAGATACG. This encodes CSVGGQTTDT. The whole CDR3 region reads CSVGGQTTDTQYF.

A remark on this clone: The read comes to an end 3 residues before the CDR3 does, leaving the germline J gene to fill in the end. The chain links TRBV2 to TRBJ1-2; D unresolved. The CDR3 extends over 15 amino acids. Germline V gene data show CDR1 as SNHLY and CDR2 as FYNNEI. This CDR3 reads CASMEEYSSYNDYTF. CDR3 DNA, as far as it was read: TGTGCCAGCATGGAGGAATATAGCTCCTACAATGAC.